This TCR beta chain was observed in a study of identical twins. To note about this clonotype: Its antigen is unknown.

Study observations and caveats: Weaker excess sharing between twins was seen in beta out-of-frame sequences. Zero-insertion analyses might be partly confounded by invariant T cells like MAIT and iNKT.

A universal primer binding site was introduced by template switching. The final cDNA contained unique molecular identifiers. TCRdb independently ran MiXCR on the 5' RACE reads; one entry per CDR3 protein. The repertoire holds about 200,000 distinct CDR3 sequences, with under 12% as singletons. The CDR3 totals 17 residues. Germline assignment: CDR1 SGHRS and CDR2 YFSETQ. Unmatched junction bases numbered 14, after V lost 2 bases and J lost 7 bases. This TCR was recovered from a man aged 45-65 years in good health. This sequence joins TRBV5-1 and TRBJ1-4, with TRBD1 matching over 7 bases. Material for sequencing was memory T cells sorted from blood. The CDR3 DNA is TGCGCCAGCAGCTTCTCGCAGGGGGTAAAAGGGGGTGAAAAACTGTTTTTT. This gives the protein CASSFSQGVKGGEKLFF.